This TCR beta chain originates from a study of shared clonotypes between healthy human individuals. Findings of the study overall: Apart from blood, nothing was sampled; tissue repertoires likely differ. The study drew on few donors, limiting represented genetic and exposure-history diversity. The study found lower generation probabilities in non-shared clonotypes than in those shared by all four donors.

This CDR3 comprises 21 residues. Germline CDR1 reads SGHDN; CDR2 reads FVKESK. V gave up 1 base and J gave up 4 bases; unmatched junction bases: 19. Here immunoSEQ multiplex PCR was the method, and the copy in TCRdb shows in-frame clones only, minus some. The profile shows roughly 2.6 million clones, 90% to 95% of them singletons. Notes on this clone: Its antigen is not identified.

This TCR was recovered from a man in his late teens or twenties in good health. Material: naive CD4+ T cells sorted from blood. Subset reported: CD45RA+ positively selected. V usage is TRBV14 and J usage is TRBJ1-2; TRBD1 matches at 12 bases. CDR3 bases: TGTGCCAGCAGCCAAGCATCTCCGGTAGGGACAGGGGGCTTTGTTCGCTATGGCTACACCTTC. This translates into CASSQASPVGTGGFVRYGYTF.